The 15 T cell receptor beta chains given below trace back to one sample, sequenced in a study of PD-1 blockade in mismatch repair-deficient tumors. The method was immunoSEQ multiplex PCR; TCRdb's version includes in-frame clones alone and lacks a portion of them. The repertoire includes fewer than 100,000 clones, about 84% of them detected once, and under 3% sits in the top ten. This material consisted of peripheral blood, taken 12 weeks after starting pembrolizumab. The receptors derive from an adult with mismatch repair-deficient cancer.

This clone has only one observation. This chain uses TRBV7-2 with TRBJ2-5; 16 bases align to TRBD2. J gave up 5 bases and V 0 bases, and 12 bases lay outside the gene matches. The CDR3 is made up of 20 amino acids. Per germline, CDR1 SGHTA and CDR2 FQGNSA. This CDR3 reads CASSLALTLGLAGGEETQYF. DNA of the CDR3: TGTGCCAGCAGCTTAGCCTTGACCCTGGGACTAGCGGGAGGGGAGGAGACCCAGTACTTC.

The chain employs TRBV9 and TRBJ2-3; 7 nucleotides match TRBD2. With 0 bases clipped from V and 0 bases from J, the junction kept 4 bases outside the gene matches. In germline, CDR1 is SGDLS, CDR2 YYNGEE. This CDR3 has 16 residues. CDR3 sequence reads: CASSVGSGSSTDTQYF. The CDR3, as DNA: TGTGCCAGCAGCGTAGGTAGCGGGTCTAGCACAGATACGCAGTATTTT.

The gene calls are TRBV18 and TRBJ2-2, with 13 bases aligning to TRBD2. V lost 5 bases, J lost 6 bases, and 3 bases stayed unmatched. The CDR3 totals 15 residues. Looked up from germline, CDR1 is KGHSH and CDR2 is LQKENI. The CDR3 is CASSGLAGDAGELFF. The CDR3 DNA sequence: TGTGCCAGCTCAGGACTAGCGGGAGATGCCGGGGAGCTGTTTTTT.

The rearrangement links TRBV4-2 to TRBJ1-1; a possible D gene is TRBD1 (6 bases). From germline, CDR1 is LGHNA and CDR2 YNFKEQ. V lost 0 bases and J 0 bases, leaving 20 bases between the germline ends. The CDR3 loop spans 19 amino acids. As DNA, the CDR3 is TGTGCCAGCAGCCAAGATGTGTATAGGACAGACTTCTTGAACACTGAAGCTTTCTTT. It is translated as CASSQDVYRTDFLNTEAFF.

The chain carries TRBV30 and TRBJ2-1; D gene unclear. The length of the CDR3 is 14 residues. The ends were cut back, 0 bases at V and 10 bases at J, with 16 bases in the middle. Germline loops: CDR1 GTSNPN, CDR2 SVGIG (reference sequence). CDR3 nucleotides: TGTGCCTGGAGTGTACGACTGGAGTTTGCAGAGCAGTTCTTC. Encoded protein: CAWSVRLEFAEQFF. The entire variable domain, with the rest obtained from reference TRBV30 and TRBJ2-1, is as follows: SQTIHQWPATLVQPVGSPLSLECTVEGTSNPNLYWYRQAAGRGLQLLFYSVGIGQISSEVPQNLSASRPQDRQFILSSKKLLLSDSGFYLCAWSVRLEFAEQFFGPGTRLTVL.

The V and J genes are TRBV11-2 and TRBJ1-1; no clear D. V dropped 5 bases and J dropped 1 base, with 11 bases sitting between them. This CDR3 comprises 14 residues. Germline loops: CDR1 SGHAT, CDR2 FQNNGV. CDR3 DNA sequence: TGTGCCAGCAGCCGTAGGGCAGGGAACACTGAAGCTTTCTTT. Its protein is CASSRRAGNTEAFF.

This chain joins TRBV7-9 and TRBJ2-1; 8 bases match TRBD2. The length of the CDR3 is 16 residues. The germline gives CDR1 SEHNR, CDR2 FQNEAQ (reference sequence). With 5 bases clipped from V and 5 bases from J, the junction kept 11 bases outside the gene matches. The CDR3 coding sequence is TGTGCCAGCAGCCCCACGGGCGGGAGGACCGACAATGAGCAGTTCTTC. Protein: CASSPTGGRTDNEQFF.

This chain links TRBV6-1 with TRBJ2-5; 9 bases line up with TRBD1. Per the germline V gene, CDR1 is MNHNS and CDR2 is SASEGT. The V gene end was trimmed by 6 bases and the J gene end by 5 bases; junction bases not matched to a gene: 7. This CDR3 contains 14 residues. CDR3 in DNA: TGTGCCAGCAGGGAGACAGGGGGAATGGAGACCCAGTACTTC. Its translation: CASRETGGMETQYF.

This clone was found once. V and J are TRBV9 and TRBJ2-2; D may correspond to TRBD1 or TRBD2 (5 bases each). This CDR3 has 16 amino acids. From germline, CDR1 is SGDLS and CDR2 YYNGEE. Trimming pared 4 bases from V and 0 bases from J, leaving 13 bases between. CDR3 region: CASSPHGTPNTGELFF. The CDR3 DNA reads TGTGCCAGCAGCCCTCACGGGACCCCGAACACCGGGGAGCTGTTTTTT.

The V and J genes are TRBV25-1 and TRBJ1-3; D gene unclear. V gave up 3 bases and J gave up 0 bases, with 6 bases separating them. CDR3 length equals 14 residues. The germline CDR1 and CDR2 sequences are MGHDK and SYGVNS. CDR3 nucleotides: TGTGCCAGCAGTGAGCCAGCCTCTGGAAACACCATATATTTT. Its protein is CASSEPASGNTIYF.

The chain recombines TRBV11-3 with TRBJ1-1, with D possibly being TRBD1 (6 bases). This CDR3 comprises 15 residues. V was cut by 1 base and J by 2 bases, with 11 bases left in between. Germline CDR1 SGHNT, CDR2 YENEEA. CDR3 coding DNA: TGTGCCAGCAGCTTAGGGACAGCAATAAACACTGAAGCTTTCTTT. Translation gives CASSLGTAINTEAFF.

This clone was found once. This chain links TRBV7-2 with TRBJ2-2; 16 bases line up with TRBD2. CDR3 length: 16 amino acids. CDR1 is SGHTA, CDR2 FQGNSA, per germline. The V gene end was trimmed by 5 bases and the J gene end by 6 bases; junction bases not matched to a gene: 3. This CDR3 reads CASSGGTSGRAGELFF. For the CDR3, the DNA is TGTGCCAGCAGCGGTGGGACTAGCGGGAGGGCCGGGGAGCTGTTTTTT.

The CDR3 loop is CASSLESPSTDTQYF. The CDR3 nucleotides are TGCGCCAGCAGCTTGGAGTCTCCTAGCACAGATACGCAGTATTTT. The V gene is TRBV5-1, the J gene TRBJ2-3; D is unclear. Germline CDR1 SGHRS, CDR2 YFSETQ. Trimming shortened V by 0 bases and J by 0 bases, and 8 bases separated the two germline ends. The CDR3 is made up of 15 amino acids.

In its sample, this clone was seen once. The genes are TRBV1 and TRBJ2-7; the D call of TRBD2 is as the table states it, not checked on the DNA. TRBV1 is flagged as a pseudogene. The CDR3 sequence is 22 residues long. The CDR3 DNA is TGCACCAGCAGCCAGATACGCACTTCACCCGGGACTAGCGGGAGGGCCGAGTACGAGCAGTACTTC. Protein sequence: CTSSQIRTSPGTSGRAEYEQYF.

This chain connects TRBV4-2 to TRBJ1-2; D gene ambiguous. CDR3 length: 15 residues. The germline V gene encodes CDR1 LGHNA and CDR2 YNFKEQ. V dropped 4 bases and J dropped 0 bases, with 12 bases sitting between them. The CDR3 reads CASSPQWRTNYGYTF. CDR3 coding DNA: TGTGCCAGCAGCCCCCAGTGGCGCACTAACTATGGCTACACCTTC.